The T cell receptor (beta chain) under discussion was sequenced for a study of T cells in Graves' hyperthyroidism and ophthalmopathy. Study findings and constraints: The majority of expanded thyroid clonotypes above 0.001 also appeared in blood. A model of 13 V-J pairs discriminated ophthalmopathy from stable hyperthyroidism.

This clonotype has just a few counts. The antigen is undetermined. It was considered stable Graves' hyperthyroidism when ophthalmopathy did not progress within 18 months. Lactation, pregnancy, other autoimmune disease or uncontrolled infection led to exclusion of patients. RNA transcripts provided the source from which TCR beta CDR3 regions were amplified. Primed by the HTBI set, a first-round RT-PCR was run on the TCR CDR3. One entry per CDR3 protein, called by TCRdb with MiXCR from the multiplex PCR reads. The profile shows around 540,000 distinct CDR3 sequences, 35% to 55% of them singletons. In germline, CDR1 is SNHLY, CDR2 FYNNEI. This CDR3 has 14 amino acids. Trimming took off 6 bases at V and 4 bases at J, with 15 bases between the two ends.

The J gene is TRBJ1-2, the V gene TRBV2; D gene ambiguous. Sequenced sample: peripheral blood or thyroid tissue (not recorded which). The receptor was derived from a young woman with Graves' hyperthyroidism. CDR3 in DNA: TGTGCCAGCAGCTCCGGGGTCCGATTCTATGGCTACACCTTC. Its translation is CASSSGVRFYGYTF. Using reference TRBV2 and TRBJ1-2 for the parts outside the CDR3, the full variable domain is EPEVTQTPSHQVTQMGQEVILRCVPISNHLYFYWYRQILGQKVEFLVSFYNNEISEKSEIFDDQFSVERPDGSNFTLKIRSTKLEDSAMYFCASSSGVRFYGYTFGSGTRLTVV.